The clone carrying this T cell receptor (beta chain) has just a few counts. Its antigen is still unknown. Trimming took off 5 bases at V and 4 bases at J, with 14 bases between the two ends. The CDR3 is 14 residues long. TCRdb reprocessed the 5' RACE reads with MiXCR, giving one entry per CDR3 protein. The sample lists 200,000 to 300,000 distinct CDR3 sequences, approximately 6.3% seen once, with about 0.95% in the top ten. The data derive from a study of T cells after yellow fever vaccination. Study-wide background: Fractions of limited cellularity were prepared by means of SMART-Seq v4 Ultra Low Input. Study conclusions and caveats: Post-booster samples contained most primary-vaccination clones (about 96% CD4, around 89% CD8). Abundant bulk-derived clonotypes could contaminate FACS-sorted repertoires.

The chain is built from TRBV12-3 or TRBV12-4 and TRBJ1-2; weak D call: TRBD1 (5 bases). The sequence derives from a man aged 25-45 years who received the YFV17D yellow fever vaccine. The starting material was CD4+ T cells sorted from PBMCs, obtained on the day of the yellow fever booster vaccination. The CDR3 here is CASSPSTDFYGYTF. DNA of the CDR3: TGTGCCAGCAGTCCCTCGACAGATTTCTATGGCTACACCTTC.